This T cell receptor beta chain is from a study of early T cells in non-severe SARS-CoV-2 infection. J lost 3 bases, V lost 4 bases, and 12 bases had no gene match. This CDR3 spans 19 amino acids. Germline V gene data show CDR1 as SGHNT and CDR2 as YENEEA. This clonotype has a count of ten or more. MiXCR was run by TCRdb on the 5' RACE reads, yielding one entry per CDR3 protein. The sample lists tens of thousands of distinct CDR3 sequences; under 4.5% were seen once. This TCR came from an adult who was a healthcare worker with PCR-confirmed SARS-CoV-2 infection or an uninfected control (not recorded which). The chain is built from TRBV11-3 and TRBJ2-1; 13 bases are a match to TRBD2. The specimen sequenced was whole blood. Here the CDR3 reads CASSSNDPRTSGGYNEQFF. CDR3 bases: TGTGCCAGCAGCTCCAACGACCCCAGGACTAGCGGGGGCTACAATGAGCAGTTCTTC.